In its sample, the clone carrying this TCR beta chain was seen once. Antigen unknown. PCR was performed using 60 Vbeta and 13 Jbeta primers. The protocol was immunoSEQ multiplex PCR, while the TCRdb copy is restricted to in-frame clones and leaves out a portion. The table lists fewer than 150,000 clones, 80% of them singletons. The data were obtained in a study of cytomegalovirus exposure and HLA in healthy donors. Whole-study findings and limits: Later analysis placed DRB1 highest and HLA-C lowest in TCR association rates, which differed by HLA locus. Because they were indistinguishable, some V segments, including TRBV6-2 and TRBV6-3, were excluded.

Looked up from germline, CDR1 is SNHLY and CDR2 is FYNNEI. This CDR3 is 17 amino acids long. Unmatched junction bases numbered 12, after V lost 5 bases and J lost 0 bases. Sequencing was performed on PBMCs. The clonotype comes from a man in his forties in good health and CMV-seronegative. The chain carries TRBV2 and TRBJ1-1; 7 bases align to TRBD1. CDR3 DNA sequence: TGTGCCAGCAGTAATCAGTTGACAGGGACTCTGAACACTGAAGCTTTCTTT. Translation: CASSNQLTGTLNTEAFF.